This TCR beta chain was obtained from a study of blood T cell repertoires in COVID-19. Whole-study context: Acute and convalescent COVID-19 specimens originated in the United States, Italy and Spain.

The repertoire was sequenced with immunoSEQ multiplex PCR; TCRdb's copy has only in-frame clones and lacks some. In the table there are about 300,000 clones, around 87% of which are singletons. The V segment lost 4 bases and the J segment 1 base; nucleotides outside the gene matches: 5. CDR1 is LGHNA and CDR2 is YSLEER in the germline V gene. This CDR3 region has 15 residues. The sample taken for sequencing was peripheral blood. V usage is TRBV4-3 and J usage is TRBJ1-1; 8 bases line up with TRBD1. The receptor was derived from a man aged 65 to 85 with acute or convalescent COVID-19. The chain's CDR3 is CASSPRQGTNTEAFF. The CDR3 DNA is TGCGCCAGCAGCCCCCGACAGGGGACGAACACTGAAGCTTTCTTT.